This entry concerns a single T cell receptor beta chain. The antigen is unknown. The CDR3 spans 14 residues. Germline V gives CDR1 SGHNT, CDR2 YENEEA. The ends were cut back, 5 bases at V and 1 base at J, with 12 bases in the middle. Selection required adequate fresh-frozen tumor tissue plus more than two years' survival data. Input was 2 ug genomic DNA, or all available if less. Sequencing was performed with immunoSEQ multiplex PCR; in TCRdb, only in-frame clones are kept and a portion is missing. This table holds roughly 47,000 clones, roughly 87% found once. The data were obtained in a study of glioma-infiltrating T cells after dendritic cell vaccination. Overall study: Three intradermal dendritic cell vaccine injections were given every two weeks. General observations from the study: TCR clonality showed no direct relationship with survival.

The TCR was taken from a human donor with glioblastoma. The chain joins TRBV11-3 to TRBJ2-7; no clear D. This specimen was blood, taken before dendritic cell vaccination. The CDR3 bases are TGTGCCAGCAGCCCCCTAGACTTTTCCTACGAGCAGTACTTC. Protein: CASSPLDFSYEQYF.